Below, 2 T cell receptor beta chains from the same sample are listed, as sequenced in a study of T cell responses to AZD1222 COVID-19 vaccine. Libraries were prepared by immunoSEQ multiplex PCR; TCRdb keeps only in-frame clonotypes and omits some of them. This sample has under 200,000 clones, with over 80% found just once. This specimen was peripheral blood, taken on day 0 of AZD1222 vaccination. These receptors all stem from an adult in good health.

The chain has TRBV6-2 or TRBV6-3 and TRBJ2-5, with a possible D match to TRBD1 (6 bases). This CDR3 is built from 13 residues. CDR1 is MNHEY and CDR2 is SVGEGT in the germline V gene. V lost 3 bases and J lost 2, with 7 bases in between. DNA for the CDR3: TGTGCCAGCAGTTATGGACAGCAAGAGACCCAGTACTTC. Residues: CASSYGQQETQYF.

This chain connects TRBV3-1 (or the pseudogene TRBV3-2) to TRBJ2-3; D not resolved. The germline V gene encodes CDR1 LGHDT and CDR2 YNNKEL (reference sequence). With 1 base removed from V and 4 bases from J, the gap between germline ends came to 12 bases. The CDR3 extends over 15 amino acids. CDR3 coding DNA: TGTGCCAGCAGCCAAGGTGGCCGTCTTTCAGATACGCAGTATTTT. Encoded protein: CASSQGGRLSDTQYF.